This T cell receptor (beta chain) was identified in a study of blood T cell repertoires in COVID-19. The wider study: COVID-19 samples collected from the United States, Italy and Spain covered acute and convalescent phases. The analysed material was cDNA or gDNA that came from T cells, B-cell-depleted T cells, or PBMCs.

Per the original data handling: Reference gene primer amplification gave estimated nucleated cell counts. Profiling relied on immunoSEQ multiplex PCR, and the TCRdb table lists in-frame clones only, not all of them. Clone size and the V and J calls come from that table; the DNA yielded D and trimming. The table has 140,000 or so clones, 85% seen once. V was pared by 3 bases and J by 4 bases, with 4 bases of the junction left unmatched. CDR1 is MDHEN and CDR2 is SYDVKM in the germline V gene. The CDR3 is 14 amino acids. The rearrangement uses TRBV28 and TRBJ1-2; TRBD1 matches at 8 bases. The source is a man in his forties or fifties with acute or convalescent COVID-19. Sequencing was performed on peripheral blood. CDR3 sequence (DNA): TGTGCCAGCAGTTTTCAGGGGGCAGGCTATGGCTACACCTTC. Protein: CASSFQGAGYGYTF.